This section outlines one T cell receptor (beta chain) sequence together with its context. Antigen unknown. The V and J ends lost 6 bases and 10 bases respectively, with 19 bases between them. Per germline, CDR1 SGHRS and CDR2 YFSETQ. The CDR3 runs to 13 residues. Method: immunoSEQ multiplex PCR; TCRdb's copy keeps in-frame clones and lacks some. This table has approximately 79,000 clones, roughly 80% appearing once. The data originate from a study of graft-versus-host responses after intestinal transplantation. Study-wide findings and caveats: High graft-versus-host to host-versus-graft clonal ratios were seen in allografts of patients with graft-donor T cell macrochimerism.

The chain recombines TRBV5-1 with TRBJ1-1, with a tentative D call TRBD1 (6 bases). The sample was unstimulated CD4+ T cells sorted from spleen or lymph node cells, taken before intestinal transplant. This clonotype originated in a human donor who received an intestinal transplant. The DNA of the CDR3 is TGCGCCAGCACCAACCCCCCAGGGGAGTCAGCTTTCTTT. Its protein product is CASTNPPGESAFF. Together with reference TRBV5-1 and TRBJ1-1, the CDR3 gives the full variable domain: KAGVTQTPRYLIKTRGQQVTLSCSPISGHRSVSWYQQTPGQGLQFLFEYFSETQRNKGNFPGRFSGRQFSNSRSEMNVSTLELGDSALYLCASTNPPGESAFFGQGTRLTVV.